This T cell receptor beta chain was recovered during a study of human T cells and chemical hapten exposure. Study summary: Minor pooled library volume differences mainly drove per-sample TCR yield variation. General study findings and limits: TCRs exceeding 1 in 1000 frequency stayed unchanged with DPC sensitization.

Time point noted: healthy volunteer bleed at 6 weeks. Unfractionated whole blood was the source of the extracted total RNA. Individual cDNA molecules in this library carried unique molecular identifiers. Original processing methods: Ranging from roughly 23,224 to 690,600, TCR counts per sample had a median value of roughly 96,000. TCRdb independently ran MiXCR on the RACE reads; one entry per CDR3 protein. TCRdb's processing, not the authors' own work, is the source of the V and J calls. The sample includes around 65,000 distinct CDR3 sequences, approximately 6.5% of them seen just once. This clonotype appeared many times. The antigen is not known. CDR3 size: 14 residues. The V gene lost 6 bases and the J gene lost 4 bases, with 16 bases spanning the gap. CDR1 and CDR2 from the germline V gene are DFQATT and SNEGSKA (reference sequence).

The rearrangement links TRBV20-1 to TRBJ2-1; D is possibly TRBD2 (6 bases). Sequencing was carried out using whole blood. This receptor was identified in a female donor in good health. Some clones in this sample may be carry-over from other donors' samples. The CDR3 DNA reads as TGCAGTGCCCTACCCGCGGCGGGGTACAATGAGCAGTTCTTC. It is translated as CSALPAAGYNEQFF.